These 20 T cell receptor delta chains were sequenced from one sample in a study of γδ T cells in repeated Plasmodium falciparum infection. Gammadelta T cells were flow-sorted from PBMC into Vgamma9/Vdelta2+ and Vdelta2-negative populations for bulk analysis. TCRdb re-processed the multiplex PCR reads using CATT. The table shows tens of thousands of delta-chain clones, with more than 1.4% occurring only once. Sequenced material: gamma-delta T cells from blood. Source of these receptors: a pool of human donors (malaria-infected and uninfected, not separated).

On this clone: TCRdb's protein, taken from a much larger clone, differs from this DNA's translation at residue 12, likely owing to a read error; the protein displayed comes from the DNA. The chain links TRDV2 to TRDJ1, with 13 nucleotides matching TRDD3. No J segment appears in TCRdb, so it was assigned here by matching the sequence to germline. CDR1 is GEAIGNYY and CDR2 is EKD in the germline V gene. This CDR3 spans 15 amino acids. The CDR3, as DNA: TGTGCCTGTACCACTGGGGGATACGGCACCGATAGACTCATCTTT. Its translation is CACTTGGYGTDRLIF.

This clone showed up just a few times. Only one base separates this from a far larger clonotype, so it likely reflects a read error. This specimen includes other DNA sequences encoding the same CDR3. V is TRDV2 and J is TRDJ1; tentative D call: TRDD3 (6 bases). TCRdb carries no J gene annotation; the J gene was assigned here by matching the DNA with germline. The CDR3 length is 19 residues. The germline V gene encodes CDR1 GEAIGNYY and CDR2 EKD. The CDR3 here is CACGKIAFGGPKYTDKLIF. For the CDR3, the DNA is TGTGCCTGTGGCAAGATCGCTTTTGGGGGGCCCAAGTACACCGACAAACTCATCTTT.

This clone was observed a handful of times. The protein that TCRdb holds for this DNA derives from a much larger clone and differs from the translated DNA at residue 19, which likely indicates a read error; the protein shown here is translated from the DNA. This chain links TRDV1 with TRDJ1, with 13 bases lining up with TRDD3. TCRdb records no J gene; here it was assigned by comparing the DNA to germline. CDR1 and CDR2 from the germline V gene are TSWWSYY and QGS. This CDR3 has 23 amino acids. The CDR3 here is CALGLPSYTLLGDTRIFTGKLIF. The CDR3, as DNA: TGTGCTCTTGGGCTACCTTCCTACACCTTACTGGGGGATACGCGCATCTTCACCGGTAAACTCATCTTT.

Note on this clone: A far larger clone is only one base removed, so a read error is likely. Other DNA sequences in the same sample also yield this CDR3. This chain uses TRDV2 with TRDJ1; 7 bases map to TRDD3. TCRdb does not report a J gene; here it was assigned by matching the DNA to germline references. V shed 5 bases and J 5 bases; nucleotides not matched to a gene: 25. Looked up from germline, CDR1 is GEAIGNYY and CDR2 is EKD. The CDR3 is 19 residues long. The CDR3 DNA reads as TGTGCCTGTGGATACCGGGCCCGGGGGATGGACGTCGATAAGGATAAACTCATCTTT. Residues: CACGYRARGMDVDKDKLIF.

This clone was recorded at least ten times. Other DNA sequences from this sample encode an identical CDR3 as well. The chain carries TRDV2 and TRDJ1; 7 bases align to TRDD3. Trimming removed 0 bases from V and 0 bases from J; junction bases left unmatched: 6. The V gene's germline CDR1 is GEAIGNYY and CDR2 EKD. The CDR3 is 16 residues long. The CDR3 coding sequence is TGTGCCTGTGACACCGTAGGGGGGGATTACACCGATAAACTCATCTTT. Translating it yields CACDTVGGDYTDKLIF.

There are a few counts of this clone. The TCRdb protein comes from a much larger clone and disagrees with this DNA's translation at residue 13, likely due to a read error; the protein given here is derived from the DNA. The chain is built from TRDV1 and TRDJ1; D possibly matches TRDD2 or TRDD3 (9 bases each). Trimming took 2 bases from V and 0 from J, leaving 37 bases between them. Germline V lookup: CDR1 TSWWSYY, CDR2 QGS. The CDR3 consists of 24 residues. This CDR3 reads CALGEFGRLPTPHTGGPDTDKLIF. In DNA, the CDR3 is TGTGCTCTTGGGGAATTTGGTCGCCTTCCTACTCCCCATACTGGGGGACCTGACACCGATAAACTCATCTTT.

This clone was seen a few times. The translation of this DNA and the TCRdb protein of a much larger clone differ at residue 7, probably owing to a read error; the protein shown here is translated from the DNA. The rearrangement uses TRDV3 and TRDJ1; unclear D gene. The CDR3 is 15 amino acids. V lost 3 bases to trimming and J lost 0 bases, with 17 bases between them. The germline CDR1 and CDR2 sequences are TVYSNPD and GDNSRS (reference sequence). The CDR3 DNA reads as TGTGCCTTCCGAGTCTTAGTTGGTTACACCGATAAACTCATCTTT. It encodes CAFRVLVGYTDKLIF.

As regards this clone: The TCRdb protein comes from a much larger clone and disagrees with this DNA's translation at residue 15, likely due to a read error; the protein given here is derived from the DNA. CDR3 amino acids: CALGEPPSGGDTRGQGTDKLIF. DNA of the CDR3: TGTGCTCTTGGGGAACCCCCTTCGGGGGGGGATACGCGTGGACAAGGGACCGATAAACTCATCTTT. The chain couples TRDV1 to TRDJ1; TRDD3 agrees at 10 bases. CDR1 and CDR2 from the germline V gene are TSWWSYY and QGS. V shed 1 base and J 2 bases; nucleotides not matched to a gene: 22. This CDR3 is 22 amino acids long.

In its sample, this clone was seen a few times. A far larger clone is a single base away, which makes a read error likely. Distinct nucleotide sequences in the sample also encode this CDR3. The J segment was not called; the V segment is TRDV2; the table's D gene call, TRDD3, was not cross checked with the DNA. Per the germline V gene, CDR1 is GEAIGNYY and CDR2 is EKD. This CDR3 is built from 17 residues. Written as DNA, the CDR3 is TGTGCCTGTGACTTTTACTGGGGGATCCAGTACACCGATAAGCTCATCTTT. Translation: CACDFYWGIQYTDKLIF.

This clone was detected many times. TCRdb's protein for this DNA is that of a much larger clone and differs from the translation at residue 10, likely a read error; the protein shown is the DNA translation. The rearrangement uses TRDV2 and TRDJ3; 10 nucleotides align to TRDD3. The J gene, absent from TCRdb, was called here by matching the DNA to germline. CDR1 is GEAIGNYY and CDR2 is EKD in the germline V gene. CDR3 length equals 16 residues. CDR3 DNA: TGTGCCTGTGACGTACTGGGGGATTGGGGCACCCGACAGATGTTTTTC. It yields the protein CACDVLGDWGTRQMFF.

As to this clone: A far larger clone differs by one base, so this is likely a read error. The sample holds other DNA sequences that translate to the same CDR3. The chain uses TRDV1 and TRDJ1, with D possibly matching TRDD3 (6 bases). The CDR3 totals 22 residues. CDR1 is TSWWSYY, CDR2 QGS, per germline. CDR3 nucleotide sequence: TGTGCTCTTGGGGACCATCACTACTTCTTTCACTGGGCCGCCCTCCGTACCGATAAGCTCATCTTT. The encoded protein is CALGDHHYFFHWAALRTDKLIF.

This clone was seen once. The V and J genes are TRDV1 and TRDJ1, with 12 nucleotides matching TRDD3. The J gene was not available in TCRdb and was assigned here by matching the DNA to germline segments. The CDR3 length is 20 residues. Germline CDR1 TSWWSYY, CDR2 QGS. The V segment lost 3 bases and the J segment 3 bases; nucleotides outside the gene matches: 17. CDR3 residues: CALGEAGFPLLGDTPDKLIF. DNA of the CDR3: TGTGCTCTTGGGGAGGCTGGCTTCCCATTACTGGGGGATACACCCGATAAACTCATCTTT.

This clone came up many times. At residue 9, the TCRdb protein and translated DNA are inconsistent; the protein given comes from the DNA. V and J are TRDV1 and TRDJ1, with D possibly matching TRDD3 (5 bases). No J segment appears in TCRdb, so it was assigned here by matching the sequence to germline. This CDR3 contains 16 residues. V was shortened by 0 bases and J by 2 bases, with 13 bases between the two germline ends. Germline V gives CDR1 TSWWSYY, CDR2 QGS. CDR3 coding DNA: TGTGCTCTTGGGGAACTCCCTGGGAGACGGACCGATAAACTCATCTTT. Translated, it gives CALGELPGRRTDKLIF.

Note on this clone: TCRdb's entry gives the protein of a much larger clone, which mismatches this DNA's translation at residue 15, likely from a read error; the protein reported here is translated from the DNA. The J gene is TRDJ2, the V gene TRDV3; possible D gene TRDD2, 9 bases. CDR3 size: 19 residues. CDR1 and CDR2 (germline): TVYSNPD, GDNSRS (reference sequence). Here the CDR3 reads CAFLGLPTSWGILTTQLFF. The CDR3 DNA reads TGTGCCTTCCTAGGCCTTCCTACGTCTTGGGGGATCTTGACAACACAACTCTTCTTT. Looking up the rest from reference TRDV3 and TRDJ2 gives the full variable domain: CDKVTQSSPDQTVASGSEVVLLCTYDTVYSNPDLFWYRIRPDYSFQFVFYGDNSRSEGADFTQGRFSVKHILTQKAFHLVISPVRTEDSATYYCAFLGLPTSWGILTTQLFFGKGTQLIVEP.

J is TRDJ1 and V is TRDV1, with 10 bases lining up with TRDD3. Since TCRdb gives no J gene, matching the DNA to germline was used here to assign it. The germline V gene encodes CDR1 TSWWSYY and CDR2 QGS. There are 27 residues in the CDR3. V was pared by 1 base and J by 0 bases, with 35 bases of the junction left unmatched. The CDR3 reads CALGEREIRDPTLPYWGIRRYTDKLIF. The CDR3, as DNA: TGTGCTCTTGGGGAACGGGAGATTAGAGATCCCACCCTCCCTTACTGGGGGATCCGTCGTTACACCGATAAACTCATCTTT.

In its sample, this clone was seen a few times. The mismatch at residue 8 between this DNA's translation and the TCRdb protein of a much larger clone likely reflects a read error; the protein shown is translated from the DNA. V is TRDV2 and J is TRDJ3, with TRDD3 identical over 9 bases. The V gene end was trimmed by 3 bases and the J gene end by 0 bases; junction bases not matched to a gene: 17. Germline assignment: CDR1 GEAIGNYY and CDR2 EKD. This CDR3 comprises 22 residues. The CDR3, as DNA: TGTGCCTGTGACTTCCTTAGTGCTGGGGGATCCTGGAGCTCCTGGGACACCCGACAGATGTTTTTC. Translation gives CACDFLSAGGSWSSWDTRQMFF.

This clone was seen many times. The V call is TRDV1, the J call TRDJ3; TRDD3 matches at 13 bases. Trimming took 0 bases from V and 3 from J; bases not matched to a gene: 5. There are 20 residues in the CDR3. Germline CDR1 is TSWWSYY and CDR2 is QGS. CDR3 protein: CALGELGTGGYDWDTRQMFF. Written as DNA, the CDR3 is TGTGCTCTTGGGGAACTGGGAACTGGGGGATACGACTGGGACACCCGACAGATGTTTTTC.

This clone was seen only a few times. A far bigger clonotype differs at one base, so this is likely a read error. Other nucleotide sequences from this sample produce the same CDR3. V is TRDV2 and J is TRDJ1; 7 bases agree with TRDD3. Assignment of the J gene here rests on matching the DNA to germline, because TCRdb gives none. This CDR3 has 16 amino acids. Germline trimming cut 7 bases from V and 3 bases from J; bases unmatched to any gene: 16. Germline values: CDR1 GEAIGNYY, CDR2 EKD. CDR3 region: CACDPLGVLGSDKLIF. DNA for the CDR3: TGTGCCTGCGACCCCCTGGGTGTACTGGGGTCCGATAAACTCATCTTT.

This clone was detected ten times or more. The V and J genes are TRDV1 and TRDJ1; D might be TRDD2 (6 bases). The CDR3 covers 21 residues. Trimming pared 1 base from V and 0 bases from J, leaving 27 bases between. From germline, CDR1 is TSWWSYY and CDR2 QGS. DNA for the CDR3: TGTGCTCTTGGGGAACGATCCTACGGGGAGGAGGTTAACATGTACACCGATAAACTCATCTTT. Protein product: CALGERSYGEEVNMYTDKLIF.

Regarding this clone: A far more abundant clone sits one base away, making this likely a read error. Other DNA sequences in the sample encode the same CDR3. The V gene is TRDV2, the J gene TRDJ2; perhaps TRDD3 as D (6 bases). TCRdb records no J gene; here it was assigned by comparing the DNA to germline. There are 16 residues in the CDR3. Per the germline V gene, CDR1 is GEAIGNYY and CDR2 is EKD. The CDR3 nucleotides read TGCGCCTGTGACACCCCTGGGGAAGCTTTGACAGCACAACTCTTCTTT. This translates into CACDTPGEALTAQLFF.